This TCR beta chain was recovered during a study of blood T cell repertoires in COVID-19. Profiled with immunoSEQ multiplex PCR; TCRdb holds only in-frame clones, not every one. This table holds some 24,000 clones, roughly 79% found once. The CDR3 sequence is 16 residues long. Germline trimming cut 4 bases from V and 0 bases from J; bases unmatched to any gene: 9. The germline gives CDR1 GTSNPN, CDR2 SVGIG (reference sequence). The chain is built from TRBV30 and TRBJ1-2, with 9 bases identical to TRBD1. The sequence derives from a man in his sixties or seventies with acute or convalescent COVID-19. The material sequenced was peripheral blood. CDR3 nucleotide sequence: TGTGCCTGGACCCGGGACAGGGCCATTACTAACTATGGCTACACCTTC. Protein: CAWTRDRAITNYGYTF.